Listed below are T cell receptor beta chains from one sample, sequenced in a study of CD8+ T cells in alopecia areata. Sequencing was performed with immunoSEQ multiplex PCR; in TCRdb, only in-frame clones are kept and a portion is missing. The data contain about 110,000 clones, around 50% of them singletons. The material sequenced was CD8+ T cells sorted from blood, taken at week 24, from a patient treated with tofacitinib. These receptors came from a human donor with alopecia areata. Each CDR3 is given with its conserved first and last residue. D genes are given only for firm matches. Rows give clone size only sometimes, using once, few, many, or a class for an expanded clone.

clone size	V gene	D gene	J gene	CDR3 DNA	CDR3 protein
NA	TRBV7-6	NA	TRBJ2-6	TGTGCCAGCACCGGGGGGGCCAACGTCCTGACTTTC	CASTGGANVLTF
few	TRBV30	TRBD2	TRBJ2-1	TGTGCCGGGAGGGCGATGGAGCAGTTCTTC	CAGRAMEQFF
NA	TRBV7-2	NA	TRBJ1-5	TGTGCCAGCAGCTCCTACAGGGGCAATCAGCCCCAGCATTTT	CASSSYRGNQPQHF
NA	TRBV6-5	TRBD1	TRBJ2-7	TGTGCCAGCAGGACGACAGGGGAAGCCTACGAGCAGTACTTC	CASRTTGEAYEQYF
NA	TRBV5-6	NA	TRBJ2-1	TGTGCCAGCAGCTTGTCGGGGAATGAGCAGTTCTTC	CASSLSGNEQFF
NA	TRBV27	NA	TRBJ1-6	TGTGCCAGCAGTGCCGTCGATCCGTGGAATTCACCCCTCCACTTT	CASSAVDPWNSPLHF
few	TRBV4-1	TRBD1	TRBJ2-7	TGCGCCAGCAGCCAATCGACCGGGACAGGGGCAAGCGAGCAGTACTTC	CASSQSTGTGASEQYF
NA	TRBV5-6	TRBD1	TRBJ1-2	TGTGCCAGCAGCTTGGACAGGGGTGGCTACACCTTC	CASSLDRGGYTF
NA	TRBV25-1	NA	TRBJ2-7	TGTGCCAGCAGTGTTCAGGGGTTAGGGAACGAGCAGTACTTC	CASSVQGLGNEQYF
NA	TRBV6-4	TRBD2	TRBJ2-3	TGTGCCAGCAGTGCTAGCGGGGGCACAGATACGCAGTATTTT	CASSASGGTDTQYF
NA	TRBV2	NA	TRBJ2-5	TGTGCCAGCCGACAAAATCGGGCAACGGGCGAAGAGACCCAGTACTTC	CASRQNRATGEETQYF
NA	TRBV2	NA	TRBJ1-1	TGTGCCAGCAGTGATTCCCCTATCATGAACACTGAAGCTTTCTTT	CASSDSPIMNTEAFF
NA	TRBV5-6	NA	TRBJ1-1	TGTGCCAGCAGTCATACTACGAACACTGAAGCTTTCTTT	CASSHTTNTEAFF
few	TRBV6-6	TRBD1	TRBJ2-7	TGTGCCAGTCAGAGCCGGGACAGCACCTACGAGCAGTACTTC	CASQSRDSTYEQYF
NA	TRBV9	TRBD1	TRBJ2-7	TGTGCCAGCAGCGGAGGACAGGAGGTGCCGCAGTACTTC	CASSGGQEVPQYF
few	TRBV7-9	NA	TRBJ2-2	TGTGCCAGCAGTTCCACGATCACCGGGGAGCTGTTTTTT	CASSSTITGELFF
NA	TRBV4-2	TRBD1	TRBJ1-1	TGTGCCAGCAGCCAAGATTCCGGGACAGGGAGCACTGAAGCTTTCTTT	CASSQDSGTGSTEAFF
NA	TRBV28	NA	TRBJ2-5	TGTGCCAGCAGATGGGTGCTTCAAGAGACCCAGTACTTC	CASRWVLQETQYF
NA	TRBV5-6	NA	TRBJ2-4	TGTGCCAGCAGCCCCCCAGGGCCCCTAGCCAAAAACATTCAGTACTTC	CASSPPGPLAKNIQYF
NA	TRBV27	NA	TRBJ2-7	TGTGCCAGCAGTTTATCTAGAGGAGGGGTCGAGCAGTACTTC	CASSLSRGGVEQYF
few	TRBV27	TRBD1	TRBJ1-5	TGTGCCAGCAGTCAACAGACAGGGGCTGTTGATCAGCCCCAGCATTTT	CASSQQTGAVDQPQHF
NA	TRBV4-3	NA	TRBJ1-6	TGCGCCAGCAGCCAAGATCCAGGGCAGGGGTTTGTTTCACCCCTCCACTTT	CASSQDPGQGFVSPLHF
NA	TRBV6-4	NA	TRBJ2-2	TGTGCCAGCAGTGACTCTTCCACCGGGGAGCTGTTTTTT	CASSDSSTGELFF
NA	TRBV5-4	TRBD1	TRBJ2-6	TGTGCCAGCAGCATGGACAGGGCGGATATGGACGGGGCCAACGTCCTGACTTTC	CASSMDRADMDGANVLTF
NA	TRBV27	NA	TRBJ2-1	TGTGCCAGCAGTTCCTTGCACAATGAGCAGTTCTTC	CASSSLHNEQFF
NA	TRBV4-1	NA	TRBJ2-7	TGCGCCAGCAGCCAAGTGGAAGTTTACGAGCAGTACTTC	CASSQVEVYEQYF
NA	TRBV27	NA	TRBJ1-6	TGTGCCAGCAGTTTATGGGACGCCTATAATTCACCCCTCCACTTT	CASSLWDAYNSPLHF
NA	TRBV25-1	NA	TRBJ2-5	TGTGCCAGCAGTGAATGGGGGGAACTCGGGACCCAGTACTTC	CASSEWGELGTQYF
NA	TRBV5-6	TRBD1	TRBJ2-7	TGTGCCAGCAGCTTTCAGGGGGCCTACGAGCAGTACTTC	CASSFQGAYEQYF
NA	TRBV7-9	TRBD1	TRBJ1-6	TGTGCCAGCAGCTCCAGGGACAGGGCCGCGAATTCACCCCTCCACTTT	CASSSRDRAANSPLHF
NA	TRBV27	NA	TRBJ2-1	TGTGCCAGCAGTTTGAGAGGGCCGGGGAATGAGCAGTTCTTC	CASSLRGPGNEQFF
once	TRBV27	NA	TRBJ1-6	TGTGCCAGCAGAACCCAGCCGAGGGGGGCCTATAATTCACCCCTCCACTTT	CASRTQPRGAYNSPLHF
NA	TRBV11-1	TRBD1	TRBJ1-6	TGTGCCAGCAGCCGGGACAGGAAGATTAATTCACCCCTCCACTTT	CASSRDRKINSPLHF
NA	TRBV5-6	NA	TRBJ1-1	TGTGCCAGCAGCCACCGGTGGGGGAAAGCTTTCTTT	CASSHRWGKAFF
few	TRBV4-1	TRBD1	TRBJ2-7	TGCGCCAGCAGCCAAGACCAGGGGGCTATCTACGAGCAGTACTTC	CASSQDQGAIYEQYF
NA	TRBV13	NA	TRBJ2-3	TGTGCCAGCAGCGATGGGGGCACAGATACGCAGTATTTT	CASSDGGTDTQYF
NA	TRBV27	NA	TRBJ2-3	TGTGCCAGCAGTCCTCGCCCAGATACGCAGTATTTT	CASSPRPDTQYF
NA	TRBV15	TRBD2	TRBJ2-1	TGTGCCACCAGCAGAGTCCGGAGCGGGGGGACCTACAATGAGCAGTTCTTC	CATSRVRSGGTYNEQFF
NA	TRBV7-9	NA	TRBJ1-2	TGTGCCAGCAGCCCTGGGGGAGGGGATGGCTACACCTTC	CASSPGGGDGYTF
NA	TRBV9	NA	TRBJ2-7	TGTGCCAGCAGCGTAGGGGGGGACTCCTACGAGCAGTACTTC	CASSVGGDSYEQYF
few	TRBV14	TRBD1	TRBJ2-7	TGTGCCAGCAGCCACCCCGGGACAGCAAACTCCTACGAGCAGTACTTC	CASSHPGTANSYEQYF
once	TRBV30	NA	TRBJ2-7	TGTGCCTGGAGTCGGGGGACCGAGCAGTACTTC	CAWSRGTEQYF
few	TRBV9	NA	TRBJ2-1	TGTGCCAGCAGCCGGTCCCCCAAGCCGGACAATGAGCAGTTCTTC	CASSRSPKPDNEQFF
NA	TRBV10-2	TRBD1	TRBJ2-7	TGCGCCAGCAGTGAGCTCCAAACAGGGGAACCTGCCTACGAGCAGTACTTC	CASSELQTGEPAYEQYF
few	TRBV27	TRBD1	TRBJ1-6	TGTGCCAGCAAACCGACAGGGGCTTATTCACCCCTCCACTTT	CASKPTGAYSPLHF
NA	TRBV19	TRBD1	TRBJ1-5	TGTGCCAGTAGTATTAGACAGGGCGATCAGCCCCAGCATTTT	CASSIRQGDQPQHF
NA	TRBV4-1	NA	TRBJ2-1	TGCGCCAGCAGCCAAGAAAGGGCATCCTACAATGAGCAGTTCTTC	CASSQERASYNEQFF
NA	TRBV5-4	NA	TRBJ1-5	TGTGCCAGCAGCTTGGCCGGGGAGGGTCAGCCCCAGCATTTT	CASSLAGEGQPQHF
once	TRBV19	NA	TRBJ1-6	TGTGCCAGTAGTATCTCCATGGGAAATTCACCCCTCCACTTT	CASSISMGNSPLHF
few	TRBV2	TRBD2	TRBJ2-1	TGTGCCAGCAGCCAAACTAGCGGGTGGGATGAGCAGTTCTTC	CASSQTSGWDEQFF
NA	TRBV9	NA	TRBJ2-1	TGTGCCAGCAGCACAAACCCCGGGGCATCGGCCTACAATGAGCAGTTCTTC	CASSTNPGASAYNEQFF
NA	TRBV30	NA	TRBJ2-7	TGTGCCTGGGCGGTGGACTCCTACGAGCAGTACTTC	CAWAVDSYEQYF
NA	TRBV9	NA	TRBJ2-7	TGTGCCAGCAGCGTAGATGGCAGTTCCTACGAGCAGTACTTC	CASSVDGSSYEQYF
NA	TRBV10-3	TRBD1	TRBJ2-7	TGTGCCATCAGTGATGTCCGGGACAGAGGATACGAGCAGTACTTC	CAISDVRDRGYEQYF
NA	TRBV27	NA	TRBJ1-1	TGTGCCAGCAGTTTGGGAGGGGGAACCTACACTGAAGCTTTCTTT	CASSLGGGTYTEAFF
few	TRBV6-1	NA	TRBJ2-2	TGTGCCAGCAGTGAGGGGGACACCGGGGAGCTGTTTTTT	CASSEGDTGELFF
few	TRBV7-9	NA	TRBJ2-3	TGTGCCAGCAGCTTAGGGTCCGGGGACGTAGCAGATACGCAGTATTTT	CASSLGSGDVADTQYF
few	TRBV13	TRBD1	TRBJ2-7	TGTGCCAGCAGCATTACACCGGGACAGGGGGACGAGCAGTACTTC	CASSITPGQGDEQYF
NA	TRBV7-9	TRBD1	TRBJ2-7	TGTGCCAGCAGCGAGGGACAGGGAGGCTACGAGCAGTACTTC	CASSEGQGGYEQYF
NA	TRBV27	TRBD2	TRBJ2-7	TGTGCCAGCAGTCAAACTGAGACTAGCGGGTTACGAGAGCAGTACTTC	CASSQTETSGLREQYF